The 25 T cell receptor beta chains below were found in one sample sequenced in a study of blood T cell repertoires in COVID-19. Generated by immunoSEQ multiplex PCR, the TCRdb table keeps only in-frame clones and is missing some. This sample has about 380,000 clones, with around 89% found just once. The sample was PBMCs or T cells enriched from blood (not recorded which). The receptors stem from a woman between 18 and 30 years old who had recovered from COVID-19.

This clone was counted once. The V and J genes are TRBV14 and TRBJ2-7; no clear D. Between the trimmed V and J ends, which lost 5 bases and 5 bases, there was a span of 10 bases. Germline assignment: CDR1 SGHDN and CDR2 FVKESK. The CDR3 sequence is 12 residues long. In DNA form, the CDR3 reads TGTGCCAGCAGCAGAGGTTCCCACGAGCAGTACTTC. It codes for CASSRGSHEQYF.

This rearrangement joins TRBV6-6 to TRBJ2-1; TRBD2 matches at 12 bases. V lost 5 bases to trimming and J lost 5 bases; unmatched junction nucleotides: 10. CDR1 is MNHNY and CDR2 is SVGAGI in the germline V gene (reference sequence). The CDR3 spans 17 residues. The chain's CDR3 is CASSRPWTSGAHNEQFF. The CDR3 nucleotides are TGTGCCAGCAGTCGGCCTTGGACTAGCGGGGCCCACAATGAGCAGTTCTTC.

The chain uses TRBV9 and TRBJ2-7; TRBD2 agrees at 7 bases. The CDR3 has 15 amino acids. The junction had 7 bases not matched to a gene; V was cut back by 0 bases and J by 4 bases. Germline-derived CDR1 and CDR2 are SGDLS and YYNGEE. CDR3 in amino acids: CASSVGSGELYEQYF. CDR3 coding DNA: TGTGCCAGCAGCGTAGGAAGCGGGGAATTATACGAGCAGTACTTC.

The CDR3 DNA sequence: TGTGCCAGCAGTCCCGGTGGTATAGGCTACACCTTC. Amino acids: CASSPGGIGYTF. The chain links TRBV6-5 to TRBJ1-2; D uncertain. This CDR3 has 12 amino acids. V gave up 5 bases and J gave up 8 bases, with 12 bases separating them. CDR1 is MNHEY, CDR2 SVGAGI, per germline.

This sequence joins TRBV4-1 and TRBJ1-3; D is undetermined. The germline gives CDR1 MGHRA, CDR2 YSYEKL. V was clipped by 0 bases and J by 4 bases, with 16 bases between them. The CDR3 totals 17 residues. This CDR3 reads CASSQETPHSQGNTIYF. The CDR3 DNA reads TGCGCCAGCAGCCAAGAAACCCCGCATTCCCAGGGAAACACCATATATTTT.

V usage is TRBV11-2 and J usage is TRBJ2-5; 10 bases align to TRBD1. V shed 6 bases, J shed 4 bases, and the junction held 8 bases outside the gene matches. The CDR3 has 15 amino acids. Germline CDR1 SGHAT, CDR2 FQNNGV. In DNA, the CDR3 is TGTGCCAGCAGAGGGCGGGACAGGGGAGGAGAGACCCAGTACTTC. Amino acids: CASRGRDRGGETQYF.

The chain combines TRBV5-4 with TRBJ1-2; the D is unclear. The CDR3 loop spans 14 amino acids. Trimming removed 2 bases at V and 7 bases at J, with 15 bases between. CDR1 and CDR2 (germline): SGHNT, YYREEE (reference sequence). CDR3 amino acids: CASSFRFTMGGYTF. The CDR3, as DNA: TGTGCCAGCAGCTTTCGTTTCACTATGGGTGGCTACACCTTC.

This chain connects TRBV7-3 to TRBJ1-1, with D perhaps matching TRBD1 (5 bases). The CDR3 contains 13 residues. The germline V gene encodes CDR1 SGHTA and CDR2 FQGTGA. V lost 2 bases, J lost 8 bases, and 12 bases lay in between. The chain's CDR3 is CASSLGARGEAFF. CDR3 DNA: TGTGCCAGCAGCTTAGGGGCCCGAGGAGAAGCTTTCTTT.

This clone is a singleton in its sample. This chain links TRBV11-2 with TRBJ2-7; the D gene is possibly TRBD1 (6 bases). Trimming left V 5 bases short and J 3 bases short, with 14 bases between. The CDR3 has 14 amino acids. CDR1 SGHAT and CDR2 FQNNGV come from the germline V gene. CDR3 sequence (DNA): TGTGCCAGCAGCGTTACAGGGAACCTCTACGAGCAGTACTTC. Residues: CASSVTGNLYEQYF.

This chain connects TRBV19 to TRBJ1-5; TRBD1 matches 7 bases. The germline V gene has CDR1 LNHDA and CDR2 SQIVND (reference sequence). The CDR3 is 20 amino acids. V gave up 3 bases and J gave up 5 bases; unmatched junction bases: 22. The CDR3 coding sequence is TGTGCCAGTAGTATTAGGGATGGAGGGGGCGCAGGAATCTCTCATCAGCCCCAGCATTTT. Amino acid sequence: CASSIRDGGGAGISHQPQHF.

The sample holds one count of this clone. V and J are TRBV21-1 and TRBJ2-5; whether TRBD1, the table's D call, matches the DNA was not checked. TRBV21-1 is reported as a pseudogene. This CDR3 spans 14 amino acids. CDR3: CASLISGHRETQYF. In DNA, the CDR3 is TGTGCCAGCCTTATATCTGGGCACAGGGAGACCCAGTACTTC.

The gene calls are TRBV13 and TRBJ2-5, with 7 positions matching TRBD2. Germline V gene data show CDR1 as PRHDT and CDR2 as FYEKMQ (reference sequence). CDR3 length: 16 amino acids. Trimming took 3 bases from V and 4 from J; bases not matched to a gene: 11. CDR3 residues: CASSFVAGDPSETQYF. The CDR3 bases are TGTGCCAGCAGCTTCGTGGCGGGGGACCCCTCAGAGACCCAGTACTTC.

The chain carries TRBV10-3 and TRBJ1-1, with 7 bases lining up with TRBD1. This CDR3 is built from 15 residues. V was pared by 4 bases and J by 0 bases, with 5 bases of the junction left unmatched. CDR1 and CDR2 from the germline V gene are ENHRY and SYGVKD. CDR3 bases: TGTGCCATCAGTGGAACCGGGACAGTGAACACTGAAGCTTTCTTT. Translated, it gives CAISGTGTVNTEAFF.

The chain links TRBV5-6 to TRBJ1-6; perhaps TRBD1 as D (6 bases). The CDR3 is 14 residues long. V lost 4 bases and J 9 bases, leaving 14 bases between the germline ends. In germline, CDR1 is SGHDT, CDR2 YYEEEE. The CDR3 spells CASSHSKGGSPLHF. For the CDR3, the DNA is TGTGCCAGCAGCCACAGCAAAGGGGGTTCACCCCTCCACTTT.

The chain couples TRBV21-1 to TRBJ1-1. TRBV21-1 is termed a pseudogene. This CDR3 spans 16 amino acids. The CDR3 nucleotides are TGTGCCAGCAGGGCCCAGCCGGGGGAAGGTCACACTGAAGCTTTCTTT. Translation: CASRAQPGEGHTEAFF.

The rearrangement joins TRBV11-2 to TRBJ2-5; 7 positions match TRBD1. The CDR3 has 14 amino acids. Germline values: CDR1 SGHAT, CDR2 FQNNGV. J gave up 4 bases and V 3 bases, and 5 bases lay outside the gene matches. DNA for the CDR3: TGTGCCAGCAGCTTTCGGACAGGCGGAGAGACCCAGTACTTC. Translation gives CASSFRTGGETQYF. Filled out from reference TRBV11-2 and TRBJ2-5, the complete variable domain reads EAGVAQSPRYKIIEKRQSVAFWCNPISGHATLYWYQQILGQGPKLLIQFQNNGVVDDSQLPKDRFSAERLKGVDSTLKIQPAKLEDSAVYLCASSFRTGGETQYFGPGTRLLVL.

The chain is built from TRBV5-5 and TRBJ1-5; D is unresolved. Per the germline V gene, CDR1 is SGHKS and CDR2 is YYEKEE (reference sequence). V lost 2 bases, J lost 4 bases, and 10 bases lay in between. The CDR3 contains 14 residues. The CDR3 nucleotides are TGTGCCAGCAGCTTTTTGGAGGGTAATCAGCCCCAGCATTTT. This encodes CASSFLEGNQPQHF.

Details on this clone: Other nucleotide sequences from this sample produce the same CDR3. This chain connects TRBV28 to TRBJ1-5, with a tentative D call TRBD1 (6 bases). The ends were cut back, 8 bases at V and 5 bases at J, with 10 bases in the middle. This CDR3 has 12 residues. The germline gives CDR1 MDHEN, CDR2 SYDVKM. The CDR3: CASGQGYQPQHF. The CDR3 DNA reads as TGTGCCAGCGGGCAGGGGTATCAGCCCCAGCATTTT.

The rearrangement joins TRBV27 to TRBJ1-6; D remains ambiguous. Germline values: CDR1 MNHEY, CDR2 SMNVEV (reference sequence). CDR3 size: 15 residues. Deletions cut 0 bases from V and 5 bases from J, with 8 bases between. Written as DNA, the CDR3 is TGTGCCAGCAGTTTATCTCGGGTTAATAATTCACCCCTCCACTTT. Its translation: CASSLSRVNNSPLHF.

The chain links TRBV7-3 to TRBJ1-3; no definite D call. Trimming removed 3 bases from V and 0 bases from J, with 6 bases in between. Germline V gene data show CDR1 as SGHTA and CDR2 as FQGTGA. This CDR3 is 14 amino acids long. The CDR3 here is CASSFMCSGNTIYF. The CDR3, as DNA: TGTGCCAGCAGCTTTATGTGCTCTGGAAACACCATATATTTT.

The genes are TRBV9 and TRBJ1-6; TRBD1 matches 8 bases. Trimming removed 3 bases from V and 11 bases from J; junction bases left unmatched: 10. The germline CDR1 and CDR2 sequences are SGDLS and YYNGEE. The CDR3 spans 15 residues. CDR3 loop: CASSASGGGGTPLHF. CDR3 DNA: TGTGCCAGCAGCGCTTCAGGGGGCGGAGGGACACCCCTCCACTTT.

This chain links TRBV5-1 with TRBJ2-1; 8 positions agree with TRBD2. This CDR3 has 15 amino acids. Germline loops: CDR1 SGHRS, CDR2 YFSETQ. With 10 bases clipped from V and 1 base from J, the junction kept 10 bases outside the gene matches. The CDR3 spells CARGGGGPSYNEQFF. The DNA for the CDR3 is TGCGCCCGCGGGGGCGGGGGGCCTTCCTACAATGAGCAGTTCTTC.

This clone was seen only once. The chain links TRBV7-9 to TRBJ2-7, with D perhaps matching TRBD2 (5 bases). Trimming stripped 7 bases from V and 2 bases from J, with 15 bases between. Germline values: CDR1 SEHNR, CDR2 FQNEAQ (reference sequence). There are 14 residues in the CDR3. CDR3 sequence (DNA): TGTGCCAGCACCTCTAGGGTTAGCGCCTACGAGCAGTACTTC. Its translation is CASTSRVSAYEQYF.

This sequence joins TRBV5-1 and TRBJ1-6; TRBD1 aligns across 7 bases. The length of the CDR3 is 16 residues. V gave up 0 bases and J gave up 7 bases; unmatched junction bases: 7. Per germline, CDR1 SGHRS and CDR2 YFSETQ. CDR3 region: CASSLEGAQRNSPLHF. CDR3 nucleotide sequence: TGCGCCAGCAGCTTGGAGGGGGCGCAGCGGAATTCACCCCTCCACTTT. The full variable domain, rest sourced from reference TRBV5-1 and TRBJ1-6, is KAGVTQTPRYLIKTRGQQVTLSCSPISGHRSVSWYQQTPGQGLQFLFEYFSETQRNKGNFPGRFSGRQFSNSRSEMNVSTLELGDSALYLCASSLEGAQRNSPLHFGNGTRLTVT.

The chain recombines TRBV2 with TRBJ1-2, with a weak D call TRBD1 (6 bases). Germline assignment: CDR1 SNHLY and CDR2 FYNNEI. The CDR3 sequence is 15 residues long. V shed 6 bases and J shed 4 bases, with 18 bases lying between them. The CDR3 loop reads CASRVGQGLTYGYTF. For the CDR3, the DNA is TGTGCCAGCAGGGTGGGGCAGGGGCTCACCTATGGCTACACCTTC.